This T cell receptor beta chain derives from a study of blood T cell repertoires in COVID-19. TCRdb's table, derived via immunoSEQ multiplex PCR, lists solely in-frame clones and lacks some. The data show under 250,000 clones, 83% seen once. Germline V lookup: CDR1 LGHDT, CDR2 YNNKEL (reference sequence). This CDR3 is 14 amino acids long. V was clipped by 4 bases and J by 5 bases; unmatched bases: 2. Sequencing was done on a sample of peripheral blood. This receptor was obtained from a man aged 40-49 years with active or convalescent COVID-19. The V call is TRBV3-1 (or the pseudogene TRBV3-2), the J call TRBJ1-6, with 7 positions matching TRBD1. CDR3 loop: CASSLGTDNSPLHF. The DNA for the CDR3 is TGTGCCAGCAGCCTCGGGACAGATAATTCACCCCTCCACTTT.